Below, 7 T cell receptor beta chains from the same sample are listed, as sequenced in a study of Graves' ophthalmopathy and Graves' hyperthyroidism. RNA transcripts were the source from which TCR beta CDR3 regions were amplified. Second-round multiplex PCR came after a first-round RT-PCR that employed HTBI primers. TCRdb independently ran MiXCR on the multiplex PCR reads; one entry per CDR3 protein. The table has under 250,000 distinct CDR3 sequences, about 22% seen once; the top ten hold approximately 39%. The sample taken for sequencing was peripheral blood. The receptors were sampled from a woman aged 45-65 years with Graves' ophthalmopathy.

Ten or more counts support this clonotype. The J gene is TRBJ2-3, the V gene TRBV25-1; perhaps TRBD2 as D (5 bases). Trimming pared 4 bases from V and 3 bases from J, leaving 8 bases between. CDR3 length equals 13 residues. Looked up from germline, CDR1 is MGHDK and CDR2 is SYGVNS. CDR3 bases: TGTGCCAGCAGTGTAGCGCCTACAGATACGCAGTATTTT. This sequence encodes CASSVAPTDTQYF.

This clonotype was recorded at least ten times. The V and J genes are TRBV5-1 and TRBJ1-1, with 7 bases lining up with TRBD1. The V and J ends lost 4 bases and 2 bases, in that order; junction bases with no gene match: 8. The length of the CDR3 is 15 residues. Germline V gene lookup returns CDR1 SGHRS and CDR2 YFSETQ. The CDR3 reads CASSPGTVRNTEAFF. Written as DNA, the CDR3 is TGCGCCAGCAGCCCCGGGACAGTGCGTAACACTGAAGCTTTCTTT.

The chain joins TRBV5-1 to TRBJ1-1; no firm D call. V was cut by 0 bases and J by 1 base, with 7 bases left in between. Germline CDR1 SGHRS, CDR2 YFSETQ. CDR3 length: 14 amino acids. CDR3 DNA: TGCGCCAGCAGCTTGGGGACTTCGAACACTGAAGCTTTCTTT. This translates into CASSLGTSNTEAFF.

This chain links TRBV27 with TRBJ2-5; no definite D call. CDR1 and CDR2 from the germline V gene are MNHEY and SMNVEV (reference sequence). V was pared by 2 bases and J by 4 bases, with 8 bases between. The CDR3 length is 13 residues. CDR3 in DNA: TGTGCCAGCAGTTTACGGGTGGGAGAGACCCAGTACTTC. Its protein product is CASSLRVGETQYF.

The genes are TRBV6-2 or TRBV6-3 and TRBJ1-1; TRBD1 might be the D (5 bases). Per the germline V gene, CDR1 is MNHEY and CDR2 is SVGEGT. V lost 4 bases, J lost 10 bases, and 19 bases lay in between. The CDR3 contains 14 residues. This CDR3 is CASSSPGTKKGAFF. CDR3 DNA: TGTGCCAGCAGTTCTCCCGGGACCAAAAAAGGAGCTTTCTTT.

This clonotype was seen a few times. The chain uses TRBV29-1 and TRBJ2-7, with a tentative D call TRBD1 (6 bases). Trimming stripped 6 bases from V and 1 base from J, with 10 bases between. CDR3 length: 12 amino acids. The germline V gene encodes CDR1 SQVTM and CDR2 ANQGSEA. The CDR3 spells CSVADRSYEQYF. The CDR3 region has the DNA TGCAGCGTCGCGGACAGATCCTACGAGCAGTACTTC.

The V gene is TRBV12-3 or TRBV12-4, the J gene TRBJ2-7; 7 bases map to TRBD1. V shed 3 bases and J 6 bases; nucleotides not matched to a gene: 5. The CDR3 covers 13 residues. The chain's CDR3 is CASSLTGIGEQYF. The CDR3 bases are TGTGCCAGCAGTTTGACAGGGATAGGCGAGCAGTACTTC.